This T cell receptor beta chain comes out of a study of T cells in Graves' hyperthyroidism and ophthalmopathy. Amplified TCR beta CDR3 regions derived from RNA transcripts. When the TCR CDR3 underwent first-round RT-PCR, the HTBI primer set was used. MiXCR was run by TCRdb on the multiplex PCR reads, yielding one entry per CDR3 protein. Among 350,000 to 450,000 distinct CDR3 sequences listed, approximately 15% were seen once. In making diagnoses, clinical symptoms, serum thyroxine and TRAb, thyroid ultrasound and orbital computed tomography were all used. In germline, CDR1 is ENHRY, CDR2 SYGVKD. The CDR3 totals 14 residues. V was trimmed by 0 bases and J by 0 bases, leaving 4 bases between them.

The sample comprised blood. The TCR sequence derives from a woman in her sixties with Graves' hyperthyroidism. The rearrangement uses TRBV10-3 and TRBJ2-3; D remains ambiguous. The CDR3 here is CAISESTSTDTQYF. Here the CDR3 DNA reads TGTGCCATCAGTGAGTCCACCAGCACAGATACGCAGTATTTT.